This paragraph covers one TCR beta chain sequence. It has no known antigen specificity. Base-call qualities are not available, and no considerably larger clone is one nucleotide away. The library relied on the immunoSEQ multiplex PCR assay. In its TCRdb copy, this immuneACCESS table keeps in-frame sequences only and misses some clones. Where compared with another copy, unresolved V genes explain less than half of these, and the others have no known cause. The sample table contains 500,000 to 750,000 clones; only one count was recorded for approximately 90% of them. The ten most abundant clones make up 0.0095% to 0.011% of the sample. This sample was included in a study of shared T cell receptors in the human thymus (dated by TCRdb to 2020 to 2022). A note on the overall study: The study investigated the way shared, self-reactive T-cell receptor alpha chains are produced in the human thymus.

Reading the germline V gene (reference sequence) gives CDR1 PRHDT and CDR2 FYEKMQ. The CDR3, cysteine through phenylalanine, is 20 amino acids long. The entry retains the CDR3 DNA only, 60 bases that are in frame from base 1. The germline V and J ends show losses of 1 base and 1 base respectively, and no gene match explains 11 bases of the junction. The sample was also reused in another study, on human thymus T cells. The other study reports the following: Donors were immunologically healthy infants undergoing open corrective cardiac surgery for congenital heart defects in Finland. The thymus tissue came from surgical resects taken out during corrective cardiac surgery. Both the thymic and the peripheral blood repertoires appeared to show biased V and J gene segment usage. According to the related research, thymic TCR repertoires were highly overlapping among unrelated individuals. The study used 7 or 8 infant thymus samples plus four related peripheral blood samples to characterize TCR alpha and beta repertoires. The cohort included more than five male and two female infants, with donor ages spanning 7 to 244 days. Thymocytes were freed from the tissue by mechanical means and kept at -70 degrees C as pellets of 10-30 million cells. A QIAsymphony instrument was used to extract genomic DNA from the frozen cell pellets. TCRB and TCRAD loci were amplified from a standardized quantity of quality-controlled genomic DNA using the immunoSEQ multiplex PCR assay. The V(D)J region was spanned by amplicons of a length sufficient to cover the CDR3 and to identify V and J genes. Amplicon sequencing was performed on an Illumina platform through the commercial immunoSEQ service. Primer bias and sequencing errors were corrected as previously described, and TCRAD and TCRB definitions were based on the IMGT database. immunoSEQ Analyzer 3.0 and VDJTools were used for repertoire analysis, which covered basic statistics, V/J segment usage, diversity estimates, rarefaction and pairwise overlap. Diversity was estimated using the Chao1, ChaoE, Efron-Thisted, Shannon and inverse Simpson indices, and was also estimated on datasets down-sampled to the size of the smallest sample. For repertoire overlap, CDR3 nucleotide sequence, V gene and J gene had to match strictly, and clustering was done by Jaccard-based multidimensional scaling. On average, around 810,000 unique TCRB clonotypes were obtained from thymus samples, compared with about 86,000 from blood samples.

This receptor was taken from a boy in the first two years of life with a congenital heart defect. Donor details come from another sample of the same person, matched by shared clones. The specimen sequenced was thymocytes. The rearrangement joined TRBV13 to TRBJ2-3; 13 junctional bases match TRBD2. The CDR3 has the sequence CASSLAKGLAGSLGTDTQYF. The base sequence is TGTGCCAGCAGCTTAGCCAAGGGACTAGCGGGAAGCTTGGGCACAGATACGCAGTATTTT.